The rows below give T cell receptor beta chains drawn from one sample of a study of shared clonotypes between healthy human individuals. The data were produced by immunoSEQ multiplex PCR, yet TCRdb's version contains in-frame clones alone and is incomplete. The table has more than 500,000 clones, 90% to 95% seen once. The sequenced sample consisted of naive CD8+ T cells sorted from blood. The source of these receptors is a young woman in good health. The CDR3 runs from the conserved cysteine through the conserved F or W. A D gene is named only where the DNA matches it firmly. Only some rows state a clone size, as once, few, many or a class for expanded clones.

J gene: TRBJ2-7; V gene: TRBV19; D gene: TRBD1; clone size: .; CDR3 protein: CASSPGQGLNEQYF; CDR3 DNA: TGTGCCAGTAGCCCGGGACAGGGGCTGAACGAGCAGTACTTC
J gene: TRBJ2-5; V gene: TRBV27; D gene: TRBD2; clone size: .; CDR3 protein: CASSLTSEQETQYF; CDR3 DNA: TGTGCCAGCAGTTTGACTAGCGAACAAGAGACCCAGTACTTC
J gene: TRBJ2-2; V gene: TRBV5-4; D gene: .; clone size: .; CDR3 protein: CASSLGTIANTGELFF; CDR3 DNA: TGTGCCAGCAGCTTAGGGACCATCGCGAACACCGGGGAGCTGTTTTTT
J gene: TRBJ1-1; V gene: TRBV7-9; D gene: .; clone size: .; CDR3 protein: CASSSSAEAFF; CDR3 DNA: TGTGCCAGCAGCTCGTCAGCTGAAGCTTTCTTT
J gene: TRBJ2-7; V gene: TRBV4-1; D gene: TRBD1; clone size: .; CDR3 protein: CASSQSLTGTVYYEQYF; CDR3 DNA: TGCGCCAGCAGCCAGTCCTTAACCGGGACAGTATACTACGAGCAGTACTTC
J gene: TRBJ2-7; V gene: TRBV6-1; D gene: TRBD1; clone size: .; CDR3 protein: CASSVMTGGNDEQYF; CDR3 DNA: TGTGCCAGCAGTGTGATGACAGGGGGCAACGACGAGCAGTACTTC
J gene: TRBJ1-5; V gene: TRBV25-1; D gene: .; clone size: .; CDR3 protein: CASSDIYSNQPQHF; CDR3 DNA: TGTGCCAGCAGTGATATTTATAGCAATCAGCCCCAGCATTTT
J gene: TRBJ1-1; V gene: TRBV6-6; D gene: TRBD1; clone size: once; CDR3 protein: CASSYSGTEF; CDR3 DNA: TGTGCCAGCAGTTACTCGGGGACAGAATTT
J gene: TRBJ2-7; V gene: TRBV23-1; D gene: TRBD1; clone size: .; CDR3 protein: CASSQSLPDRGYEQYF; CDR3 DNA: TGCGCCAGCAGTCAATCGCTACCGGACAGGGGCTACGAGCAGTACTTC
J gene: TRBJ1-2; V gene: TRBV11-2; D gene: .; clone size: .; CDR3 protein: CASSLTAGAPRGYGYTF; CDR3 DNA: TGTGCCAGCAGCTTAACAGCAGGGGCTCCCCGTGGCTATGGCTACACCTTC
J gene: TRBJ2-7; V gene: TRBV28; D gene: .; clone size: .; CDR3 protein: CASRYRVGSYEQYF; CDR3 DNA: TGTGCCAGCAGGTACAGGGTAGGGTCCTACGAGCAGTACTTC
J gene: TRBJ2-7; V gene: TRBV6-1; D gene: TRBD2; clone size: .; CDR3 protein: CASSEFKAGAYEQYF; CDR3 DNA: TGTGCCAGCAGTGAATTTAAGGCGGGAGCTTACGAGCAGTACTTC
J gene: TRBJ2-5; V gene: TRBV6-5; D gene: .; clone size: .; CDR3 protein: CASSYEYQGTQYF; CDR3 DNA: TGTGCCAGCAGTTACGAGTACCAAGGGACCCAGTACTTC
J gene: TRBJ2-3; V gene: TRBV13; D gene: TRBD1; clone size: .; CDR3 protein: CASSTGTGETDTQYF; CDR3 DNA: TGTGCCAGCAGCACCGGGACAGGGGAAACAGATACGCAGTATTTT
J gene: TRBJ2-2; V gene: TRBV13; D gene: TRBD2; clone size: .; CDR3 protein: CASSLWGLAANTGELFF; CDR3 DNA: TGTGCCAGCAGCTTATGGGGACTAGCGGCGAACACCGGGGAGCTGTTTTTT
J gene: TRBJ2-7; V gene: TRBV19; D gene: TRBD2; clone size: .; CDR3 protein: CASSMWLAGDSYEQYF; CDR3 DNA: TGTGCCAGTAGTATGTGGCTAGCGGGAGACTCCTACGAGCAGTACTTC
J gene: TRBJ1-2; V gene: TRBV6-1; D gene: .; clone size: .; CDR3 protein: CASSEALPGTGIHYGYTF; CDR3 DNA: TGTGCCAGCAGTGAAGCGCTCCCAGGGACCGGAATCCACTATGGCTACACCTTC
J gene: TRBJ1-1; V gene: TRBV30; D gene: .; clone size: once; CDR3 protein: CAWKPPGHGNTEAFF; CDR3 DNA: TGTGCCTGGAAACCTCCGGGACACGGAAACACTGAAGCTTTCTTT
J gene: TRBJ1-5; V gene: TRBV27; D gene: .; clone size: .; CDR3 protein: CASSLDQPQHF; CDR3 DNA: TGTGCCAGCAGTTTGGATCAGCCCCAGCATTTT
J gene: TRBJ1-5; V gene: TRBV27; D gene: .; clone size: .; CDR3 protein: CASSSGYSNQPQHF; CDR3 DNA: TGTGCCAGCAGTTCCGGCTATAGCAATCAGCCCCAGCATTTT
J gene: TRBJ2-3; V gene: TRBV30; D gene: TRBD2; clone size: .; CDR3 protein: CAWWSGTSGTDTQYF; CDR3 DNA: TGTGCCTGGTGGTCCGGGACTAGCGGCACAGATACGCAGTATTTT
J gene: TRBJ2-1; V gene: TRBV18; D gene: .; clone size: .; CDR3 protein: CASSSGSHNEQFF; CDR3 DNA: TGTGCCAGCTCAAGTGGCAGCCACAATGAGCAGTTCTTC
J gene: TRBJ1-5; V gene: TRBV6-5; D gene: .; clone size: few; CDR3 protein: CASSPGYNQPQHF; CDR3 DNA: TGTGCCAGCAGTCCAGGCTACAATCAGCCCCAGCATTTT
J gene: TRBJ2-7; V gene: TRBV5-1; D gene: TRBD1; clone size: .; CDR3 protein: CASRGQGSYEQYF; CDR3 DNA: TGCGCCAGTAGGGGACAGGGGAGCTACGAGCAGTACTTC
J gene: TRBJ2-7; V gene: TRBV5-1; D gene: TRBD2; clone size: once; CDR3 protein: CASSFRGGAGGERYEQYF; CDR3 DNA: TGCGCCAGCAGCTTCAGGGGAGGAGCGGGAGGGGAGAGGTACGAGCAGTACTTC
J gene: TRBJ1-2; V gene: TRBV2; D gene: .; clone size: .; CDR3 protein: CAGEDGSYGYTF; CDR3 DNA: TGTGCCGGAGAGGACGGATCCTATGGCTACACCTTC
J gene: TRBJ2-7; V gene: TRBV9; D gene: TRBD2; clone size: .; CDR3 protein: CASSVAGGPVYEQYF; CDR3 DNA: TGTGCCAGCAGCGTAGCGGGAGGGCCAGTGTACGAGCAGTACTTC
J gene: TRBJ2-5; V gene: TRBV4-1; D gene: TRBD2; clone size: .; CDR3 protein: CASSQEIAGPKRTQYF; CDR3 DNA: TGCGCCAGCAGCCAAGAAATAGCGGGCCCTAAGAGGACCCAGTACTTC
J gene: TRBJ2-7; V gene: TRBV10-1; D gene: TRBD2; clone size: .; CDR3 protein: CASSPRGLAGTTYEQYF; CDR3 DNA: TGCGCCAGCAGCCCTAGGGGACTAGCGGGCACTACCTACGAGCAGTACTTC
J gene: TRBJ1-4; V gene: TRBV4-1; D gene: .; clone size: .; CDR3 protein: CASSHPRWDEKLFF; CDR3 DNA: TGCGCCAGCAGCCACCCTCGGTGGGATGAAAAACTGTTTTTT
J gene: TRBJ2-3; V gene: TRBV5-4; D gene: TRBD2; clone size: .; CDR3 protein: CASSPGTSGRALADTQYF; CDR3 DNA: TGTGCCAGCAGCCCTGGGACTAGCGGGAGGGCCCTCGCAGATACGCAGTATTTT
J gene: TRBJ2-1; V gene: TRBV27; D gene: .; clone size: .; CDR3 protein: CASSLVGGSYNEQFF; CDR3 DNA: TGTGCCAGCAGTTTAGTCGGGGGCTCCTACAATGAGCAGTTCTTC
J gene: TRBJ2-4; V gene: TRBV4-1; D gene: .; clone size: .; CDR3 protein: CASSQGTFTKNIQYF; CDR3 DNA: TGCGCCAGCAGCCAAGGGACCTTTACCAAAAACATTCAGTACTTC
J gene: TRBJ2-5; V gene: TRBV28; D gene: TRBD2; clone size: .; CDR3 protein: CASSLRLAGRETQYF; CDR3 DNA: TGTGCCAGCAGTCTCCGACTAGCGGGACGAGAGACCCAGTACTTC
J gene: TRBJ1-3; V gene: TRBV28; D gene: .; clone size: .; CDR3 protein: CATSRTASGNTIYF; CDR3 DNA: TGTGCCACCTCGCGGACAGCCTCTGGAAACACCATATATTTT
J gene: TRBJ2-7; V gene: TRBV27; D gene: TRBD2; clone size: .; CDR3 protein: CASSLKASGYEQYF; CDR3 DNA: TGTGCCAGCAGTTTAAAGGCTAGCGGATACGAGCAGTACTTC
J gene: TRBJ1-2; V gene: TRBV5-1; D gene: .; clone size: .; CDR3 protein: CASSQPGEGPEVYGYTF; CDR3 DNA: TGCGCCAGCAGCCAGCCGGGTGAGGGCCCTGAAGTCTATGGCTACACCTTC
J gene: TRBJ2-3; V gene: TRBV9; D gene: .; clone size: .; CDR3 protein: CASSTKEGEITDTQYF; CDR3 DNA: TGTGCCAGCAGCACAAAGGAGGGGGAGATCACAGATACGCAGTATTTT
J gene: TRBJ2-5; V gene: TRBV7-7; D gene: .; clone size: .; CDR3 protein: CASSLSSLLRRDHRLQETQYF; CDR3 DNA: TGTGCCAGCAGCTTAAGTTCCCTCCTCCGGAGGGATCATCGACTCCAAGAGACCCAGTACTTC
J gene: TRBJ2-7; V gene: TRBV5-1; D gene: .; clone size: .; CDR3 protein: CASTHGTTDYEQYF; CDR3 DNA: TGCGCCAGCACACACGGGACAACTGACTACGAGCAGTACTTC
J gene: TRBJ2-7; V gene: TRBV5-8; D gene: .; clone size: .; CDR3 protein: CASSFGQALYEQYF; CDR3 DNA: TGTGCCAGCAGCTTTGGTCAGGCGCTCTACGAGCAGTACTTC
J gene: TRBJ2-3; V gene: TRBV28; D gene: .; clone size: .; CDR3 protein: CASTPSRGWTTDTQYF; CDR3 DNA: TGTGCCAGCACTCCTTCTCGGGGGTGGACCACAGATACGCAGTATTTT
J gene: TRBJ2-1; V gene: TRBV5-6; D gene: TRBD2; clone size: .; CDR3 protein: CASSPGIGLAGEDEQFF; CDR3 DNA: TGTGCCAGCAGCCCAGGGATCGGACTAGCGGGAGAGGATGAGCAGTTCTTC
J gene: TRBJ2-7; V gene: TRBV28; D gene: TRBD2; clone size: .; CDR3 protein: CASGLAGAPEQYF; CDR3 DNA: TGTGCCAGCGGACTAGCGGGAGCCCCCGAGCAGTACTTC
J gene: TRBJ2-3; V gene: TRBV28; D gene: TRBD2; clone size: .; CDR3 protein: CASSLTSGRSTDTQYF; CDR3 DNA: TGTGCCAGCAGTTTGACTAGCGGGAGATCGACAGATACGCAGTATTTT
J gene: TRBJ1-2; V gene: TRBV7-9; D gene: .; clone size: .; CDR3 protein: CASSRDTNYGYTF; CDR3 DNA: TGTGCCAGCAGCCGGGACACCAACTATGGCTACACCTTC
J gene: TRBJ2-7; V gene: TRBV25-1; D gene: TRBD2; clone size: once; CDR3 protein: CASSEWREGVYEQYF; CDR3 DNA: TGTGCCAGCAGTGAATGGCGGGAGGGGGTCTACGAGCAGTACTTC
J gene: TRBJ2-1; V gene: TRBV11-2; D gene: .; clone size: .; CDR3 protein: CASSLAWDTMKYNEQFF; CDR3 DNA: TGTGCCAGCAGCTTAGCCTGGGACACAATGAAATACAATGAGCAGTTCTTC
J gene: TRBJ1-5; V gene: TRBV5-1; D gene: .; clone size: .; CDR3 protein: CASSLGGSYSNQPQHF; CDR3 DNA: TGCGCCAGCAGCTTGGGGGGCAGTTATAGCAATCAGCCCCAGCATTTT
J gene: TRBJ2-3; V gene: TRBV6-5; D gene: .; clone size: .; CDR3 protein: CASSYFGGGTDTQYF; CDR3 DNA: TGTGCCAGCAGTTATTTTGGCGGAGGCACAGATACGCAGTATTTT
J gene: TRBJ1-5; V gene: TRBV23-1; D gene: .; clone size: .; CDR3 protein: CASSQGTVGWSNQPQHF; CDR3 DNA: TGCGCCAGCAGTCAAGGGACCGTCGGGTGGAGCAATCAGCCCCAGCATTTT
J gene: TRBJ2-1; V gene: TRBV6-6; D gene: .; clone size: .; CDR3 protein: CASSDSNEQFF; CDR3 DNA: TGTGCCAGCAGTGACTCCAATGAGCAGTTCTTC